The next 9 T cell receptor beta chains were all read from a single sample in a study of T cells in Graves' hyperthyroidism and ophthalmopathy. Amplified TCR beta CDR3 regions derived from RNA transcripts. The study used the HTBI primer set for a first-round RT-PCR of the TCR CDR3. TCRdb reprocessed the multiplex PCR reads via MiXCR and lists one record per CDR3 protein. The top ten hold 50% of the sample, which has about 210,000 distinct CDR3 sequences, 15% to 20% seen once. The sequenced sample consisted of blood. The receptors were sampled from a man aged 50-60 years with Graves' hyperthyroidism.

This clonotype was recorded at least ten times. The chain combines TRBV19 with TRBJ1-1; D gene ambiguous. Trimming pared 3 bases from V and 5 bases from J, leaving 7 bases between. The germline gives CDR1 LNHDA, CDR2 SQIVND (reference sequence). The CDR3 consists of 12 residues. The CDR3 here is CASSIARTEAFF. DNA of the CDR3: TGTGCCAGTAGTATCGCCCGAACTGAAGCTTTCTTT.

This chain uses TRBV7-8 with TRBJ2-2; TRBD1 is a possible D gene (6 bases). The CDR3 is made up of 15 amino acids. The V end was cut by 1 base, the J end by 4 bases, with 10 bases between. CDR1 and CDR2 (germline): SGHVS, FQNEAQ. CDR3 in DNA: TGTGCCAGCAGCTTAGGCGACAGGAGCACCGGGGAGCTGTTTTTT. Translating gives CASSLGDRSTGELFF.

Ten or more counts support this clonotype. DNA of the CDR3: TGCGCCAGCAGCTTAACAGGGGGCGCAGATGGCTACACCTTC. Translation gives CASSLTGGADGYTF. This chain connects TRBV5-1 to TRBJ1-2; 9 nucleotides line up with TRBD1. After removal of 2 bases from V and 6 bases from J, the junction contained 5 bases not matched to a gene. CDR3 size: 14 residues. Per germline, CDR1 SGHRS and CDR2 YFSETQ. The complete variable domain, with remaining parts taken from reference TRBV5-1 and TRBJ1-2, reads KAGVTQTPRYLIKTRGQQVTLSCSPISGHRSVSWYQQTPGQGLQFLFEYFSETQRNKGNFPGRFSGRQFSNSRSEMNVSTLELGDSALYLCASSLTGGADGYTFGSGTRLTVV.

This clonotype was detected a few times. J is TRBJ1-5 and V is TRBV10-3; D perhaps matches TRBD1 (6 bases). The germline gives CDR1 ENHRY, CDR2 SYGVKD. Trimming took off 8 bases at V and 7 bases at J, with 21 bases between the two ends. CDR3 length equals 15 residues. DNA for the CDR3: TGTGCCATCGACCGGGACACGGGGAAGAGGCAGCCCCAGCATTTT. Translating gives CAIDRDTGKRQPQHF.

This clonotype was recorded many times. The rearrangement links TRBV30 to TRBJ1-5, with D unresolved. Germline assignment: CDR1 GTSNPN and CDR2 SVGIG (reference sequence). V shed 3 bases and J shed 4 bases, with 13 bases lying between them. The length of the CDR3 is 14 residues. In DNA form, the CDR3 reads TGTGCCTGGAGCCTGAACAGTGTGAATCAGCCCCAGCATTTT. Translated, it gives CAWSLNSVNQPQHF.

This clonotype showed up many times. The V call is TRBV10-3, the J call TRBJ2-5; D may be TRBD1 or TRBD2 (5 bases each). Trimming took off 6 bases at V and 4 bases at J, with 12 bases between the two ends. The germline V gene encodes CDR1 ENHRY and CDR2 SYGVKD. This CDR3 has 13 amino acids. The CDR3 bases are TGTGCCATCAGGAGGGGCCTGGGAGAGACCCAGTACTTC. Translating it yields CAIRRGLGETQYF.

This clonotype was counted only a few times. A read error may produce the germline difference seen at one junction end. This CDR3 is CASSLYVTGSTGAFF. The CDR3 DNA follows: TGTGCCAGCAGTTTATATGTCACTGGGAGCACTGGAGCTTTCTTT. The chain couples TRBV27 to TRBJ1-1; D gene uncertain. This CDR3 comprises 15 residues. CDR1 is MNHEY and CDR2 is SMNVEV in the germline V gene (reference sequence).

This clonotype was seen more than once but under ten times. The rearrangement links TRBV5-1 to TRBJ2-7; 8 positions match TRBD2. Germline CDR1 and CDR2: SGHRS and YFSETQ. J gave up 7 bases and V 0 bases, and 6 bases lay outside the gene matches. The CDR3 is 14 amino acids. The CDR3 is CASSLGAGRVEQYF. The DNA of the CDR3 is TGCGCCAGCAGCTTGGGGGCCGGGAGGGTTGAGCAGTACTTC.

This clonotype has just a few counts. CDR3 sequence (DNA): TGTGCCAGCAGGGGAGGGCGGGATAGACGCTACGAGCAGTACTTC. Amino acid sequence: CASRGGRDRRYEQYF. The chain couples TRBV6-4 to TRBJ2-7; TRBD2 matches 7 bases. The germline gives CDR1 MRHNA, CDR2 SNTAGT. V was pared by 6 bases and J by 3 bases, with 11 bases of the junction left unmatched. This CDR3 is built from 15 residues.